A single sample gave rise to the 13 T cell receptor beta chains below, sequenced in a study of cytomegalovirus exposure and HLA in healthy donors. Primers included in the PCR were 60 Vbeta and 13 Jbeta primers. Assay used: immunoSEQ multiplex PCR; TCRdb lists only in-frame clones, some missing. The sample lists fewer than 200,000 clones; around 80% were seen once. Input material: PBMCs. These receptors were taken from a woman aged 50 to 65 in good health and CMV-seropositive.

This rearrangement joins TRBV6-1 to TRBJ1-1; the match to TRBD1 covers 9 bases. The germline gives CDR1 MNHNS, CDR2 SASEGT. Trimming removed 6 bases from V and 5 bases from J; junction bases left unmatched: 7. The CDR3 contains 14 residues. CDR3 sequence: CASSRDRERTEAFF. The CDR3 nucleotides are TGTGCCAGCAGCCGGGACAGGGAGAGGACTGAAGCTTTCTTT.

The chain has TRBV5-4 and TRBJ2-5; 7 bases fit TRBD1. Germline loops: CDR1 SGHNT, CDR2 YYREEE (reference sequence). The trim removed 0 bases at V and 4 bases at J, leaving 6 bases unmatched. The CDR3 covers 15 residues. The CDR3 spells CASSLAPGGVETQYF. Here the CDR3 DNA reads TGTGCCAGCAGCTTGGCCCCAGGGGGTGTAGAGACCCAGTACTTC.

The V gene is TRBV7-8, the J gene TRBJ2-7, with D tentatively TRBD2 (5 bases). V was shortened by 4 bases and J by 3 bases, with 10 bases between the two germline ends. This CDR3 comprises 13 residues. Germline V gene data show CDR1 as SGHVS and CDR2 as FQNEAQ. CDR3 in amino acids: CASSYLRGYEQYF. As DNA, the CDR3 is TGTGCCAGCAGCTACCTCCGGGGCTACGAGCAGTACTTC.

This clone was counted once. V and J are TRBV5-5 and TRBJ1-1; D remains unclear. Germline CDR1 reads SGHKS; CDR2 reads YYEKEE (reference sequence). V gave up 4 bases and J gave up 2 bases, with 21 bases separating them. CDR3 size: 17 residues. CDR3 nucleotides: TGTGCCAGCAGCCAAGGCCTACTCAGAGCTAGAAACACTGAAGCTTTCTTT. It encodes CASSQGLLRARNTEAFF.

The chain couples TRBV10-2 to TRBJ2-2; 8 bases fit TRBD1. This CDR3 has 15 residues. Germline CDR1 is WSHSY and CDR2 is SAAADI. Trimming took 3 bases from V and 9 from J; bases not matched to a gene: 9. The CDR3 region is CASSESRGLGRELFF. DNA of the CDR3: TGCGCCAGCAGTGAATCCAGGGGGCTTGGCAGGGAGCTGTTTTTT.

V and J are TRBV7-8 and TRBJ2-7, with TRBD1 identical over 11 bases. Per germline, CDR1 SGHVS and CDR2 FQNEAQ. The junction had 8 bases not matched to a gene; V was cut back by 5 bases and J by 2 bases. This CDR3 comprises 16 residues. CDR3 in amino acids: CASSLNPGQGAYEQYF. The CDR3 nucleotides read TGTGCCAGCAGCCTCAACCCGGGACAGGGGGCCTACGAGCAGTACTTC.

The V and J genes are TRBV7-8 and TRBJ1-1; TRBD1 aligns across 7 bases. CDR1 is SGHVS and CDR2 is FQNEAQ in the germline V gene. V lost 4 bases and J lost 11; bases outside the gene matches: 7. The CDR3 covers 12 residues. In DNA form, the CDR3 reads TGTGCCAGCAGCTCGAGACAGGGCCGGGCTTTCTTT. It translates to CASSSRQGRAFF. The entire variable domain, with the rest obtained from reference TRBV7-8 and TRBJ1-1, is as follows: GAGVSQSPRYKVAKRGQDVALRCDPISGHVSLFWYQQALGQGPEFLTYFQNEAQLDKSGLPSDRFFAERPEGSVSTLKIQRTQQEDSAVYLCASSSRQGRAFFGQGTRLTVV.

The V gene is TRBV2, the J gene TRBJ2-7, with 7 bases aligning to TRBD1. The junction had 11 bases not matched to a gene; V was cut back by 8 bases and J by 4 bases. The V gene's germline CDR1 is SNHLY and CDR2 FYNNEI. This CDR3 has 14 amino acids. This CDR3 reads CASRRTGQNYEQYF. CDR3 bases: TGTGCCAGCCGCAGAACGGGACAGAATTACGAGCAGTACTTC.

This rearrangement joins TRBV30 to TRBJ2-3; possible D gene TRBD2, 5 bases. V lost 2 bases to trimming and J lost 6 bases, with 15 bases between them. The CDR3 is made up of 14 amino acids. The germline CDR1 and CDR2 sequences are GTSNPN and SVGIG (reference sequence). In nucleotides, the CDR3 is TGTGCCTGGAGTTCGGGGAACGAAGGGGATACGCAGTATTTT. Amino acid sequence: CAWSSGNEGDTQYF.

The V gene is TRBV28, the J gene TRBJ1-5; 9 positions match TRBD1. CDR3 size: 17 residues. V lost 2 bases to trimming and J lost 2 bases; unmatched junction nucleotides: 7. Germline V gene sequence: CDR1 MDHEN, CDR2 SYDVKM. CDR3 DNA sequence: TGTGCCAGCAGTTTAGGATTACAGGGGGCGGGCAATCAGCCCCAGCATTTT. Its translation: CASSLGLQGAGNQPQHF.

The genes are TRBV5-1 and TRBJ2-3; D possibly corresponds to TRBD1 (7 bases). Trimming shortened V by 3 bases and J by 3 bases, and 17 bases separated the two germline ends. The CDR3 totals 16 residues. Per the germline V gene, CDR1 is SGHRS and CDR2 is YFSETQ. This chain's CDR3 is CASSYMGGQATDTQYF. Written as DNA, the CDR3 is TGCGCCAGCAGCTATATGGGAGGACAGGCTACAGATACGCAGTATTTT.

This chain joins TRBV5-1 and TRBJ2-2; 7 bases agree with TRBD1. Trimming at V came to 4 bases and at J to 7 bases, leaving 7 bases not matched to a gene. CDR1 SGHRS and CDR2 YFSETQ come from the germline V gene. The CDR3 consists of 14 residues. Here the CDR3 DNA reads TGCGCCAGCAGCGTAAACAGGGGTAACGGGGAGCTGTTTTTT. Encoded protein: CASSVNRGNGELFF.

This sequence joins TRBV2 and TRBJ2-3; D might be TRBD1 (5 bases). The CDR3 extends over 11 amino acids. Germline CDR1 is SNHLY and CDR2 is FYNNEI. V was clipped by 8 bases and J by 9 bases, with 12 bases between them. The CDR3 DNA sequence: TGTGCCAGCTCTGACAGAAGGACGCAGTATTTT. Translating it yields CASSDRRTQYF.